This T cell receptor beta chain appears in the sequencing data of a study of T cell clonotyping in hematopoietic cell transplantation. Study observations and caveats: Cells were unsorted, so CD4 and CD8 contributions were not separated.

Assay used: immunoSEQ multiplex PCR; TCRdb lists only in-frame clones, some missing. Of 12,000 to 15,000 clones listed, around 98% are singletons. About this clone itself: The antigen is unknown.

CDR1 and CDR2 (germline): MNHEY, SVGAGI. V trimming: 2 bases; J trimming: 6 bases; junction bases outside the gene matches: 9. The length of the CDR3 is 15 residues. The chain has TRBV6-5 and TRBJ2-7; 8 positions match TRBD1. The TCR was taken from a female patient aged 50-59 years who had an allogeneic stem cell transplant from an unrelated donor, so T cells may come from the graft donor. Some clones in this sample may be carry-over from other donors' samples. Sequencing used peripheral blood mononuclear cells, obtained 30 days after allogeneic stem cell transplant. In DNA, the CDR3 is TGTGCCAGCAGTTACCGGACAGGGTTGATAGGCGAGCAGTACTTC. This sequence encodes CASSYRTGLIGEQYF.